This T cell receptor beta chain derives from a study of response to subunit inactivated influenza vaccine. TCRdb reanalysed the RT-PCR reads using MiXCR and keeps one entry per CDR3 protein. The repertoire holds about 570,000 distinct CDR3 sequences, with approximately 10% as singletons. The CDR3 spans 14 residues. Trimming pared 6 bases from V and 3 bases from J, leaving 15 bases between. The same data also went into a second study, on T cells expressing NK-cell markers. This second study says: Researchers built TCR beta cDNA using 5'RACE template switching with UMIs. Each TCR beta repertoire originated in sorted T cells that were CD3+CD56+NKG2C+, CD3+CD56+NKG2C- or CD3+CD56-NKG2C+. The study sequenced eight donors, seven HCMV-seropositive and one seronegative. Dominant NKG2C+ clonotypes in a handful of donors made up about 1.0-8% of CD8+ T cells. Similarly, these clonotypes led the CD3+CD56-NKG2C+ fraction as well in a few donors.

This TCR derives from a man aged 45-65 years who received an inactivated influenza vaccine. This rearrangement joins TRBV12-3 or TRBV12-4 to TRBJ2-7; D gene uncertain. The sequenced sample was PBMCs from blood, obtained on the day of vaccination. CDR3 nucleotide sequence: TGTGCCAGCAGACGCTCCGGCTGGGGCTACGAGCAGTACTTC. Its protein is CASRRSGWGYEQYF.